The entry below describes one T cell receptor beta chain. The data derive from a study of blood T cell repertoires in COVID-19. In the original workflow: Using reference gene primer amplification, nucleated cell counts were estimated. Sequenced by immunoSEQ multiplex PCR; TCRdb stores in-frame clones only, minus some. D and trimming were read from the DNA, whereas the V and J calls and clone size are those reported in that table. The sample has 200,000 to 300,000 clones, about 80% seen once. Across about two dozen US areas, participants ranged in age from 18 to 89 years. Input material: PBMCs or T cells enriched from blood (not recorded which). The source of this sequence is a woman aged 40 to 50 who had been exposed to COVID-19.

CDR3 sequence reads: CASSLGDTEAFF. The CDR3 coding sequence is TGTGCCAGCAGCCTAGGGGACACTGAAGCTTTCTTT. The V call is TRBV3-1 (or the pseudogene TRBV3-2), the J call TRBJ1-1, with D possibly matching TRBD1 (5 bases). Germline V gene sequence: CDR1 LGHDT, CDR2 YNNKEL (reference sequence). This CDR3 has 12 amino acids. Trimming removed 4 bases from V and 3 bases from J, with 6 bases in between.